This entry describes one T cell receptor beta chain. Its target is not known. Germline CDR1 reads SGDLS; CDR2 reads YYNGEE. The CDR3 is 15 residues long. V was pared by 0 bases and J by 1 base, with 10 bases between. These data originate in a study of CD8+CD57+ T cells in acquired aplastic anemia. General study findings and limits: Over 25 CD8+ CDR3 sequences occurred in both the patients and the controls.

The study profiled TCR beta VDJ and CDR3 using genomic DNA as template. TCRdb re-analysed the reads in MiXCR, keeping a single row per CDR3 protein. This sample has about 110,000 distinct CDR3 sequences, with roughly 51% found just once. This TCR derives from a human donor in good health, serving as a control. The chain joins TRBV9 to TRBJ2-5; no clear D gene. Sequencing was carried out using sorted CD4+, CD8+, or CD8+CD57+ T cells (not recorded which) from PBMCs. CDR3 amino acids: CASSVAGELQETQYF. Here the CDR3 DNA reads TGTGCCAGCAGCGTAGCGGGTGAGCTCCAAGAGACCCAGTACTTC.